Listed below are T cell receptor beta chains from one sample, sequenced in a study of shared clonotypes between healthy human individuals. Here immunoSEQ multiplex PCR was the method, and the copy in TCRdb shows in-frame clones only, minus some. The sample holds fewer than 3 million clones; roughly 90% are singletons and the top ten take 0.3% to 0.45%. Specimen: naive CD4+ T cells from PBMCs. The receptors were gathered from a man between 18 and 29 years old in good health. Some clones in this sample may be carry-over from other donors' samples. Both conserved end residues are part of each CDR3. Each record gives: J gene, D gene, clone size, V gene, CDR3 protein, CDR3 DNA. D genes are given only for firm matches. Only part of the rows carry a size: once, few, many, or a class if the clone is expanded.

TRBJ1-2	NA	NA	TRBV29-1	CSVEGGTNYGYTF	TGCAGCGTTGAAGGGGGTACTAACTATGGCTACACCTTC
TRBJ2-5	NA	NA	TRBV11-2	CASSWGGGSDRAKETQYF	TGTGCCAGCAGCTGGGGAGGGGGTTCGGACCGGGCTAAAGAGACCCAGTACTTC
TRBJ2-2	NA	once	TRBV28	CASGYLDWHNTGELFF	TGTGCCAGCGGATACCTCGACTGGCACAACACCGGGGAGCTGTTTTTT
TRBJ1-1	TRBD1	NA	TRBV9	CASSVGGTDPTRMNTEAFF	TGTGCCAGCAGCGTAGGCGGGACAGATCCTACCAGAATGAACACTGAAGCTTTCTTT
TRBJ2-6	NA	NA	TRBV2	CASSDTGLSSGANVLTF	TGTGCCAGCAGTGATACAGGACTCAGCTCTGGGGCCAACGTCCTGACTTTC
TRBJ1-1	NA	few	TRBV7-9	CASSPSVMNTEAFF	TGTGCCAGCAGCCCCTCGGTGATGAACACTGAAGCTTTCTTT
TRBJ2-7	NA	NA	TRBV19	CASSIGGLHEFYEQYF	TGTGCCAGTAGTATAGGGGGACTCCACGAATTCTACGAGCAGTACTTC
TRBJ2-1	TRBD2	NA	TRBV28	CASSPTKYLAGIRRGEQFF	TGTGCCAGCAGCCCGACAAAATACTTAGCGGGCATACGGAGGGGTGAGCAGTTCTTC
TRBJ2-2	TRBD2	NA	TRBV11-1	CASSPRLAGTGELFF	TGTGCCAGCAGCCCACGACTAGCGGGCACCGGGGAGCTGTTTTTT
TRBJ1-2	NA	NA	TRBV29-1	CSAGSVTGRGYTF	TGCAGCGCAGGTTCAGTGACAGGTCGTGGCTACACCTTC
TRBJ1-3	NA	NA	TRBV28	CASGRSGNTIYF	TGTGCCAGCGGAAGGTCAGGAAACACCATATATTTT
TRBJ2-1	NA	NA	TRBV5-1	CASSLGGDEQFF	TGCGCCAGCAGCTTGGGGGGCGATGAGCAGTTCTTC
TRBJ1-2	NA	NA	TRBV19	CATTDGTPWYGYTF	TGTGCCACAACGGACGGGACCCCTTGGTATGGCTACACCTTC
TRBJ1-2	NA	once	TRBV2	CASSRDSNYGYTF	TGTGCCAGCAGTCGGGACTCCAACTATGGCTACACCTTC
TRBJ2-5	NA	NA	TRBV5-1	CASSLDPGGTQYF	TGCGCCAGCAGCCTGGATCCCGGAGGGACCCAGTACTTC
TRBJ1-1	NA	NA	TRBV28	CASSLYSSWGMNTEAFF	TGTGCCAGCAGTTTATATAGTAGTTGGGGGATGAACACTGAAGCTTTCTTT
TRBJ2-5	TRBD2	NA	TRBV29-1	CSVAGRARETQYF	TGCAGCGTTGCCGGGAGGGCTCGGGAGACCCAGTACTTC
TRBJ1-3	NA	NA	TRBV7-2	CASSPRNPTVSGNTIYF	TGTGCCAGCAGCCCCCGAAACCCGACAGTCTCTGGAAACACCATATATTTT
TRBJ2-5	NA	NA	TRBV9	CASSVSTAQETQYF	TGTGCCAGCAGCGTATCAACAGCACAAGAGACCCAGTACTTC
TRBJ2-4	TRBD1	NA	TRBV28	CASSLGIQGNIQYF	TGTGCCAGCAGTTTGGGCATACAGGGGAACATTCAGTACTTC
TRBJ2-5	TRBD2	NA	TRBV4-3	CASSQGVPAGVIQAQYF	TGCGCCAGCAGCCAAGGGGTCCCAGCGGGAGTAATTCAGGCCCAGTACTTC
TRBJ2-5	TRBD2	NA	TRBV28	CASSFETSGHQETQYF	TGTGCCAGCAGTTTTGAGACTAGCGGGCACCAAGAGACCCAGTACTTC
TRBJ1-1	NA	NA	TRBV28	CATIPPPNTEAFF	TGTGCCACCATCCCCCCTCCGAACACTGAAGCTTTCTTT
TRBJ2-3	TRBD2	NA	TRBV5-1	CASSPRTSGPTGQYF	TGCGCCAGCAGCCCCAGGACTAGCGGACCGACCGGGCAGTATTTT
TRBJ1-1	NA	NA	TRBV7-8	CASSTGGLQELNTEAFF	TGTGCCAGCAGTACGGGGGGGCTACAGGAACTAAACACTGAAGCTTTCTTT
TRBJ1-3	NA	NA	TRBV28	CASTQGRTLSGNTIYF	TGTGCCAGCACCCAGGGGAGGACACTCTCTGGAAACACCATATATTTT
TRBJ2-7	TRBD2	NA	TRBV9	CAASDRSSGAIEQYF	TGTGCCGCCAGCGATCGGTCTAGCGGAGCCATCGAGCAGTACTTC
TRBJ1-2	TRBD1	NA	TRBV2	CASSERQGGDGYTF	TGTGCCAGCAGTGAGAGACAGGGAGGGGATGGCTACACCTTC
TRBJ2-7	NA	NA	TRBV5-8	CASSQIYRRTYEQYF	TGTGCCAGCAGCCAAATCTACAGGCGAACCTACGAGCAGTACTTC
TRBJ2-3	TRBD2	NA	TRBV6-5	CASSSRTRYRDTQYF	TGTGCCAGCAGCTCCCGGACTAGGTACAGAGATACGCAGTATTTT
TRBJ2-6	NA	NA	TRBV18	CASSNSDSGANVLTF	TGTGCCAGCTCAAACAGTGACTCTGGGGCCAACGTCCTGACTTTC
TRBJ2-3	NA	NA	TRBV19	CASSTRDGGVKTQYF	TGTGCCAGTAGTACCCGGGACGGTGGGGTCAAGACGCAGTATTTT
TRBJ1-2	TRBD1	NA	TRBV4-2	CASSQDPTGGLYGYTF	TGTGCCAGCAGCCAAGACCCGACAGGGGGCCTCTATGGCTACACCTTC
TRBJ2-3	NA	NA	TRBV21-1	CASSKWAGYGTDTQYF	TGTGCCAGCAGCAAATGGGCGGGATACGGCACAGATACGCAGTATTTT
TRBJ2-7	NA	NA	TRBV30	CAWSWRSDYEQYF	TGTGCCTGGAGTTGGCGGAGTGACTACGAGCAGTACTTC
TRBJ1-2	TRBD1	NA	TRBV5-1	CASSLADRDSYGYTF	TGCGCCAGCAGCTTGGCCGACAGGGACAGCTATGGCTACACCTTC
TRBJ1-4	NA	NA	TRBV19	CASSIVSGKLFF	TGTGCCAGTAGTATAGTGTCCGGAAAACTGTTTTTT
TRBJ2-5	NA	NA	TRBV19	CASSRRIGETQYF	TGTGCCAGTAGTAGAAGAATAGGCGAGACCCAGTACTTC
TRBJ2-3	NA	NA	TRBV9	CASSALLSGSSTDTQYF	TGTGCCAGCAGCGCGCTTTTAAGCGGATCTAGCACAGATACGCAGTATTTT
TRBJ2-2	TRBD1	NA	TRBV11-2	CASSLGQGSGTGELFF	TGTGCCAGCAGCCTCGGACAGGGGTCGGGCACCGGGGAGCTGTTTTTT
TRBJ1-5	NA	NA	TRBV19	CASTADARNQPQHF	TGTGCCAGTACCGCGGACGCGCGCAATCAGCCCCAGCATTTT
TRBJ1-2	NA	once	TRBV27	CASRIPVAGESYGYTF	TGTGCCAGCAGAATTCCGGTTGCTGGGGAGAGCTATGGCTACACCTTC